This entry features one T cell receptor (beta chain) sequence. This record comes from a study of blood T cell repertoires in COVID-19. About the study: COVID-19 samples collected from the United States, Italy and Spain covered acute and convalescent phases. In each case, the material was cDNA or gDNA derived from T cells, B-cell-depleted T cells, or PBMCs.

The length of the CDR3 is 15 residues. CDR1 is KGHSH and CDR2 is LQKENI in the germline V gene. Trimming left V 1 base short and J 0 bases short, with 10 bases between. Per the study methods: Amplification of reference gene primers was used by the study to estimate nucleated cell counts. Some clones are missing from TCRdb's copy, which holds only in-frame ones; the method was immunoSEQ multiplex PCR. V and J calls plus clone size are reproduced from that table; the DNA served to infer D and trimming. The repertoire consists of 180,000 or so clones, with 86% occurring once and the leading ten covering approximately 9.9%.

The chain combines TRBV18 with TRBJ2-7; tentative D call: TRBD2 (6 bases). The sequence was collected from a woman aged 55-70 years with COVID-19, enrolled during active disease. Sequenced: peripheral blood. This CDR3 reads CASSPQGGTSYEQYF. In nucleotides, the CDR3 is TGTGCCAGCTCACCACAGGGCGGGACCTCCTACGAGCAGTACTTC.